This T cell receptor beta chain was observed in a study of regulatory T cells in long-lasting Graves disease. Study-wide context: Freshly diagnosed Graves' patients had used antithyroid drugs for under 3 months. Study-level results: Study of thyroid tissue was not done, with only peripheral blood studied. Newly diagnosed disease favored TRBV20-1 and TRBJ2-1 over persistent disease.

Building the TCR beta libraries relied on iRepertoire HTBI primers, and CDR3 regions underwent Arm-PCR. TCRdb re-analysed the multiplex PCR reads in MiXCR, keeping a single row per CDR3 protein. This table has 440,000 or so distinct CDR3 sequences, 14% to 15% appearing once. This clonotype has at least ten counts. Its target is unknown. The CDR3 consists of 15 residues. V lost 5 bases and J lost 0, with 11 bases in between. Germline CDR1 and CDR2: SGHAT and FQDESV (reference sequence). Sample time point: newly diagnosed GD, antithyroid drugs for less than 3 months. Preparation of the TCR library used RNA extracted from PBMCs. These data were also reused for a study on T cells in Graves' hyperthyroidism and ophthalmopathy. That report adds: It was considered stable Graves' hyperthyroidism when ophthalmopathy did not progress within 18 months.

The sequence came from a woman in her twenties or thirties with Graves disease. Sequencing used peripheral blood mononuclear cells (PBMCs), obtained at new diagnosis, from a patient treated with antithyroid drugs. The genes are TRBV11-1 and TRBJ2-4; the D call may be TRBD1 or TRBD2 (5 bases each). The CDR3 loop reads CASSPSGTAKNIQYF. For the CDR3, the DNA is TGTGCCAGCAGCCCCTCCGGGACAGCCAAAAACATTCAGTACTTC.